This passage covers 25 T cell receptor beta chains from one sample sequenced in a study of T cell responses to AZD1222 COVID-19 vaccine. Produced via immunoSEQ multiplex PCR; TCRdb's table is partial and in-frame only. This sample has 100,000 or so clones, with approximately 90% found just once. Material: peripheral blood, obtained on day 0 of AZD1222 vaccination. Source of these receptors: an adult in good health.

V and J are TRBV27 and TRBJ1-2; 7 nucleotides match TRBD1. This CDR3 spans 17 amino acids. The germline V gene has CDR1 MNHEY and CDR2 SMNVEV (reference sequence). V dropped 2 bases and J dropped 5; count of bases not matched to a gene: 14. CDR3 nucleotides: TGTGCCAGCAGTTTACGGCAGGGGGGGGCCACGAGATATGGCTACACCTTC. As protein: CASSLRQGGATRYGYTF.

V is TRBV11-3 and J is TRBJ1-4; no clear D. Looked up from germline, CDR1 is SGHNT and CDR2 is YENEEA. CDR3 length: 15 amino acids. V lost 5 bases and J 6 bases, leaving 16 bases between the germline ends. The CDR3 region has the DNA TGTGCCAGCAGCCCGAGAGACGGAGAAGATGAAAAACTGTTTTTT. Residues: CASSPRDGEDEKLFF.

This clone was seen only once. V gene TRBV19 combines with J gene TRBJ1-2, with 7 bases aligning to TRBD1. Germline V gives CDR1 LNHDA, CDR2 SQIVND (reference sequence). The length of the CDR3 is 13 residues. The J segment lost 4 bases and the V segment lost 4 bases, leaving 3 bases of the junction unmatched. The CDR3 protein is CASSKTGAYGYTF. The CDR3 DNA sequence: TGTGCCAGTAGTAAAACAGGGGCCTATGGCTACACCTTC.

This chain uses TRBV7-3 with TRBJ2-6, with a possible D match to TRBD2 (6 bases). Trimming cost V 5 bases and J 2 bases, with 13 bases left between them. From germline, CDR1 is SGHTA and CDR2 FQGTGA. CDR3 length equals 16 residues. The CDR3 DNA is TGTGCCAGCAGCCCCTTGGGAGGCCCTGGGGCCAACGTCCTGACTTTC. Translation gives CASSPLGGPGANVLTF.

V gene TRBV30 combines with J gene TRBJ2-1; 10 bases map to TRBD2. With V trimmed by 5 bases and J by 10 bases, 8 bases remained unmatched. The CDR3 runs to 13 residues. Germline V gene data show CDR1 as GTSNPN and CDR2 as SVGIG (reference sequence). CDR3 sequence (DNA): TGTGCCTGGGGCCATAGCGGGGGGTTGGAGCAGTTCTTC. The encoded protein is CAWGHSGGLEQFF.

The chain joins TRBV6-4 to TRBJ1-2; D is perhaps TRBD1 (5 bases). The CDR3 contains 11 residues. The germline V gene encodes CDR1 MRHNA and CDR2 SNTAGT. The V gene lost 4 bases and the J gene lost 8 bases, with 8 bases spanning the gap. CDR3 in amino acids: CASSGGAGYTF. CDR3 bases: TGTGCCAGCAGTGGTGGGGCCGGCTACACCTTC.

The chain employs TRBV9 and TRBJ2-1, with D perhaps matching TRBD2 (7 bases). CDR1 and CDR2 (germline): SGDLS, YYNGEE. CDR3 length: 16 residues. V was cut by 2 bases and J by 8 bases, with 20 bases left in between. The CDR3 loop reads CASSVLGAGVVYEQFF. The CDR3 DNA reads as TGTGCCAGCAGCGTCCTGGGGGCGGGAGTAGTCTATGAGCAGTTCTTC.

The chain employs TRBV4-2 and TRBJ1-4; perhaps TRBD1 as D (6 bases). The CDR3 spans 15 residues. Trimming left V 0 bases short and J 5 bases short, with 10 bases between. The germline CDR1 and CDR2 sequences are LGHNA and YNFKEQ. The CDR3: CASSQDAGVNEKLFF. The DNA of the CDR3 is TGTGCCAGCAGCCAAGATGCAGGGGTAAATGAAAAACTGTTTTTT.

This clone is medium-sized within its sample. The genes are TRBV14 and TRBJ1-2; D remains unclear. This CDR3 is built from 13 residues. With 5 bases removed from V and 3 bases from J, the gap between germline ends came to 10 bases. The germline V gene encodes CDR1 SGHDN and CDR2 FVKESK. The CDR3 coding sequence is TGTGCCAGCAGCGCTGCAGTGCACTATGGCTACACCTTC. It is translated as CASSAAVHYGYTF.

The rearrangement uses TRBV9 and TRBJ1-2; 9 bases are shared with TRBD1. This CDR3 comprises 15 residues. Germline CDR1 SGDLS, CDR2 YYNGEE. V trimming: 4 bases; J trimming: 4 bases; junction bases outside the gene matches: 8. CDR3 region: CASSSHRGRGYGYTF. In DNA form, the CDR3 reads TGTGCCAGCAGCTCTCACAGGGGGCGTGGCTATGGCTACACCTTC.

The V call is TRBV19, the J call TRBJ1-4; D gene ambiguous. In germline, CDR1 is LNHDA, CDR2 SQIVND (reference sequence). The V end was cut by 4 bases, the J end by 4 bases, with 13 bases between. The CDR3 is 15 amino acids. CDR3 protein: CASSTRGSRNEKLFF. As DNA, the CDR3 is TGTGCCAGTAGTACTCGAGGGTCTCGTAATGAAAAACTGTTTTTT.

The chain joins TRBV12-5 to TRBJ1-3; D remains ambiguous. Germline CDR1 is LGHNT and CDR2 is FRNRAP. Trimming pared 4 bases from V and 2 bases from J, leaving 6 bases between. There are 13 residues in the CDR3. CDR3 loop: CASGSGTGNTIYF. The CDR3 DNA is TGTGCTAGTGGTTCGGGGACTGGAAACACCATATATTTT.

The chain employs TRBV7-9 and TRBJ2-5, with unresolved D. The CDR3 consists of 14 residues. The germline gives CDR1 SEHNR, CDR2 FQNEAQ (reference sequence). V lost 5 bases and J lost 4, with 14 bases in between. CDR3 in DNA: TGTGCCAGCAGCACAGATGTAGGACCAGAGACCCAGTACTTC. Encoded protein: CASSTDVGPETQYF.

This chain links TRBV6-4 with TRBJ2-1, with TRBD1 matching over 10 bases. This CDR3 contains 18 residues. Losses at the gene ends were 8 bases for V and 9 bases for J; bases not matched to a gene: 22. Germline values: CDR1 MRHNA, CDR2 SNTAGT. CDR3 region: CASAGPRDRGRPSGEQFF. CDR3 sequence (DNA): TGTGCCAGCGCTGGGCCCAGGGACAGGGGTCGGCCTTCCGGTGAGCAGTTCTTC.

The gene calls are TRBV12-3 or TRBV12-4 and TRBJ1-1; D call uncertain. The V end was cut by 3 bases, the J end by 4 bases, with 9 bases between. The CDR3 is 13 amino acids. CDR3 sequence reads: CASSFKRVTEAFF. In DNA, the CDR3 is TGTGCCAGCAGTTTCAAAAGGGTCACTGAAGCTTTCTTT.

This sequence joins TRBV9 and TRBJ2-1, with 9 bases identical to TRBD2. The CDR3 is made up of 17 amino acids. Germline CDR1 SGDLS, CDR2 YYNGEE. Losses at the gene ends were 0 bases for V and 7 bases for J; bases not matched to a gene: 11. The CDR3 is CASSVGGGASGTNEQFF. In nucleotides, the CDR3 is TGTGCCAGCAGCGTAGGAGGAGGGGCTAGCGGGACAAATGAGCAGTTCTTC.

This clone has a handful of counts. V is TRBV4-3 and J is TRBJ2-1, with 12 bases lining up with TRBD1. This CDR3 region has 16 residues. Germline V gene data show CDR1 as LGHNA and CDR2 as YSLEER. With 4 bases clipped from V and 8 bases from J, the junction kept 9 bases outside the gene matches. CDR3 residues: CASSRARGQGADEQFF. For the CDR3, the DNA is TGCGCCAGCAGCCGCGCGAGGGGACAGGGGGCCGATGAGCAGTTCTTC.

V and J are TRBV23-1 and TRBJ2-7; 10 bases line up with TRBD2. TRBV23-1 belongs to the ORF category, with a function that is uncertain. The CDR3 is 15 residues long. The V segment lost 4 bases and the J segment 7 bases; nucleotides outside the gene matches: 10. This CDR3 reads CASSRGSGRFWEQYV. CDR3 coding DNA: TGCGCCAGCAGTCGCGGTAGCGGGAGGTTCTGGGAGCAGTACGTC.

The V and J genes are TRBV5-1 and TRBJ1-4, with 11 bases identical to TRBD1. V was pared by 3 bases and J by 7 bases, with 2 bases of the junction left unmatched. The CDR3 is 14 residues long. Germline V gene lookup returns CDR1 SGHRS and CDR2 YFSETQ. CDR3 sequence (DNA): TGCGCCAGCAGCTCGGGACAGGGGGGTGAAAAACTGTTTTTT. Translated, it gives CASSSGQGGEKLFF.

The chain links TRBV19 to TRBJ1-3; no reliable D call. Between the trimmed V and J ends, which lost 6 bases and 2 bases, there was a span of 11 bases. Germline V gene sequence: CDR1 LNHDA, CDR2 SQIVND (reference sequence). This CDR3 region has 14 residues. CDR3 sequence (DNA): TGTGCCAGTAGACCCCAGATAACTGGAAACACCATATATTTT. Translation gives CASRPQITGNTIYF.

This sequence joins TRBV19 and TRBJ1-5; 7 positions agree with TRBD1. CDR1 LNHDA and CDR2 SQIVND come from the germline V gene (reference sequence). The CDR3 loop spans 16 amino acids. The J segment lost 7 bases and the V segment lost 2 bases, leaving 11 bases of the junction unmatched. The CDR3 reads CASSIKRDSGGQPQHF. CDR3 coding DNA: TGTGCCAGTAGTATAAAGAGGGACAGCGGTGGCCAGCCCCAGCATTTT. Variable domain in full (rest from reference TRBV19 and TRBJ1-5): DGGITQSPKYLFRKEGQNVTLSCEQNLNHDAMYWYRQDPGQGLRLIYYSQIVNDFQKGDIAEGYSVSREKKESFPLTVTSAQKNPTAFYLCASSIKRDSGGQPQHFGDGTRLSIL.

The chain recombines TRBV5-4 with TRBJ1-5; D gene ambiguous. Per the germline V gene, CDR1 is SGHNT and CDR2 is YYREEE (reference sequence). The CDR3 has 12 residues. V was cut by 0 bases and J by 6 bases, with 4 bases left in between. The CDR3 sequence is CASSLVGQPQHF. DNA for the CDR3: TGTGCCAGCAGCTTGGTGGGTCAGCCCCAGCATTTT.

Only one count was recorded for this clone. This chain uses TRBV5-8 with TRBJ1-1; TRBD1 aligns across 7 bases. The CDR3 contains 17 residues. Germline lookup yields CDR1 SGHTS and CDR2 YDEGEE. J lost 1 base, V lost 3 bases, and 12 bases had no gene match. This CDR3 is CASSSLQGRGWNTEAFF. For the CDR3, the DNA is TGTGCCAGCAGCTCGCTACAGGGGCGCGGATGGAACACTGAAGCTTTCTTT.

This chain links TRBV6-5 with TRBJ1-3; tentative D call: TRBD1 (6 bases). Deletions cut 4 bases from V and 0 bases from J, with 13 bases between. The CDR3 runs 16 residues. Germline values: CDR1 MNHEY, CDR2 SVGAGI. In DNA form, the CDR3 reads TGTGCCAGCAGTTTACAGGGACCCTTCTCTGGAAACACCATATATTTT. Protein sequence: CASSLQGPFSGNTIYF.

The V gene is TRBV10-3, the J gene TRBJ1-1; D is undetermined. CDR3 length: 16 residues. V was clipped by 3 bases and J by 8 bases, with 22 bases between them. The germline gives CDR1 ENHRY, CDR2 SYGVKD. In DNA, the CDR3 is TGTGCCATCAGTGACCTCTTTATAGGGCGGACTAGCGAAGCTTTCTTT. As protein: CAISDLFIGRTSEAFF.